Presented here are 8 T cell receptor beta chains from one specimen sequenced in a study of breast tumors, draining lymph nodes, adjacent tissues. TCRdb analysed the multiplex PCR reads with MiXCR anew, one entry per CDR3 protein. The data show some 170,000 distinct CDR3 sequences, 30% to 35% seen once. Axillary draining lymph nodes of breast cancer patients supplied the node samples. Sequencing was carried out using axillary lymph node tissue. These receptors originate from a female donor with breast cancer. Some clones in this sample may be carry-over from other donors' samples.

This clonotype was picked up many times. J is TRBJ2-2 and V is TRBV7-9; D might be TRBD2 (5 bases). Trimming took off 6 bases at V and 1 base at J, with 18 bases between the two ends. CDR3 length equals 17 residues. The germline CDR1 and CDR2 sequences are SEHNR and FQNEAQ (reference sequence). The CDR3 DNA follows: TGTGCCAGCAGGCAGAATACGGAGCGGCTGAACACCGGGGAGCTGTTTTTT. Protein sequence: CASRQNTERLNTGELFF.

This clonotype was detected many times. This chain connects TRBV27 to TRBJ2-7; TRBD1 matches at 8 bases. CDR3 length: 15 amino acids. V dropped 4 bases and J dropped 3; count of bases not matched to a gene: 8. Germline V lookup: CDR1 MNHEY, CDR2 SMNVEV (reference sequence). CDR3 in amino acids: CASSWRTGNLYEQYF. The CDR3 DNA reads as TGTGCCAGCAGTTGGCGGACAGGGAACCTCTACGAGCAGTACTTC.

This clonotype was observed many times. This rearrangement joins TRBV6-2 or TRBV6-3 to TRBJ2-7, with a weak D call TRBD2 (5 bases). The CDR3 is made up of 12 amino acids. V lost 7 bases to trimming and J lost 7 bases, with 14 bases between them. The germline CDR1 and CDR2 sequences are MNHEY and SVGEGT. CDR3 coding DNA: TGTGCCAGCACCGCGAGCAGAGGGGAGCAGTACTTC. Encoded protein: CASTASRGEQYF.

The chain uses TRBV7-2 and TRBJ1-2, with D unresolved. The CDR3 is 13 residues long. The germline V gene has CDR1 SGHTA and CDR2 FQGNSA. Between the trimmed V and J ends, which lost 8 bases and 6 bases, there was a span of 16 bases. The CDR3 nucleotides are TGTGCCAGCGCGGAAGGGAGGAACGATGGCTACACCTTC. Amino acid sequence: CASAEGRNDGYTF.

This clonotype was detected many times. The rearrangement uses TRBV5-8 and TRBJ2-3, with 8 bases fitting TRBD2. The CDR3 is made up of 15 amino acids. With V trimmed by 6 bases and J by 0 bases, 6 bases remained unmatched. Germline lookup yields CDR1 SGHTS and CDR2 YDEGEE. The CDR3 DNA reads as TGTGCCAGCACCGGGACTAGTAGGAGCACAGATACGCAGTATTTT. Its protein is CASTGTSRSTDTQYF.

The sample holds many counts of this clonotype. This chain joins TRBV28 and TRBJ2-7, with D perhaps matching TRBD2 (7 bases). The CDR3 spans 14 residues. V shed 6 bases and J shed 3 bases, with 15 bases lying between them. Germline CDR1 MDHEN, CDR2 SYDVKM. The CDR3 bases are TGTGCCAGCAGGGGGGAGGGGGGACTCTACGAGCAGTACTTC. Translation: CASRGEGGLYEQYF.

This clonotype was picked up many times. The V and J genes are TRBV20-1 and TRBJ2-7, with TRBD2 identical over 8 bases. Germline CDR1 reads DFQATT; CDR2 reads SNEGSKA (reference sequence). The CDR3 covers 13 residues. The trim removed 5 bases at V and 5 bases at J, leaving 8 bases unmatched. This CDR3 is CSAAGLGVHEQYF. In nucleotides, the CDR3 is TGCAGTGCTGCGGGACTAGGGGTCCACGAGCAGTACTTC.

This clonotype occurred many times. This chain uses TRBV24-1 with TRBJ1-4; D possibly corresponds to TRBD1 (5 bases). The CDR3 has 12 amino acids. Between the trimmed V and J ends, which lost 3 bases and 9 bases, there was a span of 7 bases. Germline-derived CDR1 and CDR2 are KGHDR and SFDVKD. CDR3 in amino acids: CATSDVGQKLFF. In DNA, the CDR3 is TGTGCCACCAGTGATGTGGGGCAAAAACTGTTTTTT.